The next 11 T cell receptor beta chains were all read from a single sample in a study of long-term antiretroviral therapy in people with HIV. Investigators performed immunoSEQ version v3.0 at survey level. Clones were read by immunoSEQ multiplex PCR, and TCRdb kept only the in-frame ones, dropping some. The sample lists around 7,300 clones, around 74% seen once, with roughly 15% in the top ten. The sequences come from unsorted PBMCs, collected 0.9 years before starting antiretroviral therapy. The origin of the receptors is a man aged 40-55 years with HIV.

There are a few counts of this clone. The chain employs TRBV30 and TRBJ1-6; D unclear. CDR3 size: 14 residues. The germline gives CDR1 GTSNPN, CDR2 SVGIG (reference sequence). V lost 0 bases and J 12 bases, leaving 15 bases between the germline ends. CDR3 loop: CAWSVLPGPGPLHF. In nucleotides, the CDR3 is TGTGCCTGGAGTGTCCTGCCAGGCCCTGGACCCCTCCACTTT.

The genes are TRBV29-1 and TRBJ2-6; D assignment may be TRBD1 or TRBD2 (5 bases each). The CDR3 extends over 13 amino acids. The germline V gene encodes CDR1 SQVTM and CDR2 ANQGSEA. Trimming left V 6 bases short and J 4 bases short, with 10 bases between. The CDR3 loop is CSVSRDGANVLTF. CDR3 bases: TGCAGCGTCTCCAGGGACGGGGCCAACGTCCTGACTTTC. The variable domain in full, with the rest retrieved from reference TRBV29-1 and TRBJ2-6, is SAVISQKPSRDICQRGTSLTIQCQVDSQVTMMFWYRQQPGQSLTLIATANQGSEATYESGFVIDKFPISRPNLTFSTLTVSNMSPEDSSIYLCSVSRDGANVLTFGAGSRLTVL.

This clone was found a few times. V and J are TRBV2 and TRBJ2-7; 7 nucleotides line up with TRBD2. The CDR3 runs 14 residues. The junction had 9 bases not matched to a gene; V was cut back by 6 bases and J by 4 bases. The V gene's germline CDR1 is SNHLY and CDR2 FYNNEI. In DNA, the CDR3 is TGTGCCAGCAGCTGGGTAAGGGGAGGGTACGAGCAGTACTTC. Protein product: CASSWVRGGYEQYF.

This clone qualifies as large. The chain is built from TRBV7-9 and TRBJ2-3, with D perhaps TRBD1 or TRBD2 (6 bases each). Germline values: CDR1 SEHNR, CDR2 FQNEAQ (reference sequence). Trimming stripped 1 base from V and 5 bases from J, with 13 bases between. The CDR3 contains 15 residues. In DNA, the CDR3 is TGTGCCAGCAGCTTAGGAGGGGGGCGTGAAGATACGCAGTATTTT. Translating gives CASSLGGGREDTQYF.

The rearrangement links TRBV5-5 to TRBJ2-6; 11 bases align to TRBD1. With V trimmed by 1 base and J by 0 bases, 3 bases remained unmatched. CDR1 is SGHKS, CDR2 YYEKEE, per germline (reference sequence). This CDR3 comprises 18 residues. This CDR3 reads CASSLTGTGGSGANVLTF. In nucleotides, the CDR3 is TGTGCCAGCAGCTTGACCGGGACAGGGGGCTCTGGGGCCAACGTCCTGACTTTC.

The chain joins TRBV18 to TRBJ1-1; D is uncertain. CDR1 and CDR2 from the germline V gene are KGHSH and LQKENI. V lost 5 bases, J lost 3 bases, and 16 bases lay in between. The CDR3 has 15 amino acids. CDR3 sequence: CASSKRERFDTEAFF. CDR3 nucleotides: TGTGCCAGCTCAAAACGCGAGAGATTCGACACTGAAGCTTTCTTT.

Within the sample, this clone is medium-sized. Other DNA sequences in the same sample also yield this CDR3. The chain couples TRBV7-9 to TRBJ2-7; 9 bases line up with TRBD1. Germline V gene data show CDR1 as SEHNR and CDR2 as FQNEAQ (reference sequence). The V gene end was trimmed by 3 bases and the J gene end by 5 bases; junction bases not matched to a gene: 2. The CDR3 extends over 13 amino acids. The CDR3 loop reads CASSFGQGNEQYF. CDR3 DNA: TGTGCCAGCAGCTTCGGACAGGGGAACGAGCAGTACTTC. Filled out from reference TRBV7-9 and TRBJ2-7, the complete variable domain reads DTGVSQNPRHKITKRGQNVTFRCDPISEHNRLYWYRQTLGQGPEFLTYFQNEAQLEKSRLLSDRFSAERPKGSFSTLEIQRTEQGDSAMYLCASSFGQGNEQYFGPGTRLTVT.

The V call is TRBV6-5, the J call TRBJ1-3; tentatively, D is TRBD1 (5 bases). In germline, CDR1 is MNHEY, CDR2 SVGAGI. Trimming left V 4 bases short and J 3 bases short, with 16 bases between. CDR3 length equals 16 residues. CDR3 bases: TGTGCCAGCAGTTCTGGGCCCGGGACGGGTGGAAACACCATATATTTT. Translating it yields CASSSGPGTGGNTIYF.

The chain combines TRBV23-1 with TRBJ2-2; possibly TRBD1 for D (6 bases). TRBV23-1 is flagged as an ORF with uncertain function. V was cut by 0 bases and J by 5 bases, with 7 bases left in between. The length of the CDR3 is 14 residues. The CDR3 DNA reads as TGCGCCAGCAGTCAATCACAGGGTACCGGGGAGCTGTTTTTT. It codes for CASSQSQGTGELFF.

This chain links TRBV5-4 with TRBJ1-1; D not resolved. CDR1 is SGHNT, CDR2 YYREEE, per germline (reference sequence). The V and J ends lost 6 bases and 3 bases respectively, with 12 bases between them. The CDR3 covers 13 residues. CDR3 protein: CASTPEGHTEAFF. Here the CDR3 DNA reads TGTGCCAGCACCCCGGAGGGCCACACTGAAGCTTTCTTT.

This chain uses TRBV7-2 with TRBJ2-7; 7 bases fit TRBD1. Germline V lookup: CDR1 SGHTA, CDR2 FQGNSA. CDR3 length: 14 amino acids. V was clipped by 0 bases and J by 4 bases; unmatched bases: 3. CDR3 in amino acids: CASSLAGGAYEQYF. In DNA form, the CDR3 reads TGTGCCAGCAGCTTAGCAGGGGGCGCGTACGAGCAGTACTTC.